These T cell receptor beta chains were read from a single sample in a study of blood T cells in healthy people across ages. A single record per CDR3 protein comes from TCRdb applying MiXCR to the 5' RACE reads. The table shows 1.5 million to 2 million distinct CDR3 sequences, with 49% occurring only once. The sequenced sample consisted of blood. The receptors were sampled from a middle-aged woman in good health. The conserved cysteine and the conserved F or W are not part of the CDR3 here. Each record gives: J gene, V gene, clone size, CDR3 protein. Clone sizes are given selectively: once, few, many, or a class where the clone is expanded.

j_gene: TRBJ2-1; v_gene: TRBV29-1; abundance: -; CDR3aa: SVKSPFNEQF
j_gene: TRBJ2-3; v_gene: TRBV7-2; abundance: few; CDR3aa: ASSPGQGGSDTQY
j_gene: TRBJ2-1; v_gene: TRBV4-3; abundance: -; CDR3aa: ASSQGWTEYNEQF
j_gene: TRBJ2-3; v_gene: TRBV18; abundance: -; CDR3aa: ASSLGLVQGADTQY
j_gene: TRBJ1-6; v_gene: TRBV5-4; abundance: -; CDR3aa: ASGTATYNSPLH
j_gene: TRBJ1-2; v_gene: TRBV12-3/TRBV12-4; abundance: -; CDR3aa: ASSHPFAVGYT
j_gene: TRBJ2-3; v_gene: TRBV5-5; abundance: -; CDR3aa: ASSRQTGRSTDTQY
j_gene: TRBJ2-3; v_gene: TRBV20-1; abundance: -; CDR3aa: SARDPSGGHTDTQY
j_gene: TRBJ2-1; v_gene: TRBV6-2/TRBV6-3; abundance: -; CDR3aa: ASSWRAPYNEQF
j_gene: TRBJ2-3; v_gene: TRBV27; abundance: -; CDR3aa: AGSLGKDTDTQY
j_gene: TRBJ2-1; v_gene: TRBV11-2; abundance: few; CDR3aa: ASSLGGRAGATYDEQF
j_gene: TRBJ1-1; v_gene: TRBV5-1; abundance: few; CDR3aa: ASSLGDSGAEAF
j_gene: TRBJ2-1; v_gene: TRBV9; abundance: -; CDR3aa: ASSFSLPGGQGPSEQF
j_gene: TRBJ1-5; v_gene: TRBV12-3/TRBV12-4; abundance: -; CDR3aa: ASSSKDRARNGQPQH
j_gene: TRBJ2-5; v_gene: TRBV7-2; abundance: many; CDR3aa: ASSSGVRTQETQY
j_gene: TRBJ1-2; v_gene: TRBV3-1; abundance: -; CDR3aa: ASSHPLGYT
j_gene: TRBJ1-2; v_gene: TRBV5-5; abundance: few; CDR3aa: ASRDWLYGYT
j_gene: TRBJ1-4; v_gene: TRBV4-2; abundance: once; CDR3aa: ASSPLLSPGTGHNEKLF
j_gene: TRBJ2-1; v_gene: TRBV11-2; abundance: -; CDR3aa: ASSPGGVGHEQF
j_gene: TRBJ2-6; v_gene: TRBV12-3/TRBV12-4; abundance: few; CDR3aa: ASSTRAGANVLT
j_gene: TRBJ1-1; v_gene: TRBV29-1; abundance: -; CDR3aa: SGRYQGLNAEAF
j_gene: TRBJ2-3; v_gene: TRBV27; abundance: few; CDR3aa: ASSWDRLTDTQY
j_gene: TRBJ1-4; v_gene: TRBV4-1; abundance: once; CDR3aa: ASSQDGLLNEKLF
j_gene: TRBJ2-6; v_gene: TRBV4-1; abundance: -; CDR3aa: ASTSGTEISGANVLT
j_gene: TRBJ2-5; v_gene: TRBV5-6; abundance: -; CDR3aa: ASSRRTLIKETQY
j_gene: TRBJ2-1; v_gene: TRBV20-1; abundance: -; CDR3aa: SARGVSRGQGNEQF
j_gene: TRBJ2-5; v_gene: TRBV12-3/TRBV12-4; abundance: few; CDR3aa: ASSNTAGPQTQY
j_gene: TRBJ1-1; v_gene: TRBV11-2; abundance: few; CDR3aa: ASSSPAARKTEAF
j_gene: TRBJ1-5; v_gene: TRBV12-3/TRBV12-4; abundance: few; CDR3aa: ASREGQGFQPQH
j_gene: TRBJ2-6; v_gene: TRBV6-5; abundance: few; CDR3aa: ASSYAPGSFSGANVLT
j_gene: TRBJ2-6; v_gene: TRBV29-1; abundance: -; CDR3aa: SVILAGGPPPGANVLT
j_gene: TRBJ1-2; v_gene: TRBV7-9; abundance: many; CDR3aa: ASSQDREGYT
j_gene: TRBJ2-7; v_gene: TRBV27; abundance: -; CDR3aa: ASSSLGRGQNEQY
j_gene: TRBJ2-5; v_gene: TRBV28; abundance: -; CDR3aa: ASSPQGAWETQY
j_gene: TRBJ2-7; v_gene: TRBV7-2; abundance: few; CDR3aa: ASSLVARGSEQY
j_gene: TRBJ2-7; v_gene: TRBV6-2/TRBV6-3; abundance: few; CDR3aa: ASSSRGGTAIYEQY
j_gene: TRBJ1-1; v_gene: TRBV20-1; abundance: -; CDR3aa: SGDRSGGTEAF
j_gene: -; v_gene: TRBV21-1; abundance: -; CDR3aa: ASSKGETQF
j_gene: TRBJ1-5; v_gene: TRBV20-1; abundance: -; CDR3aa: SARSRTGSYNQPQH
j_gene: TRBJ1-2; v_gene: TRBV25-1; abundance: few; CDR3aa: ASIADGYT
j_gene: TRBJ2-7; v_gene: TRBV6-5; abundance: few; CDR3aa: ASSDSSFSYEQY
j_gene: TRBJ2-7; v_gene: TRBV5-6; abundance: -; CDR3aa: ASRFGTSGEQY
j_gene: TRBJ2-1; v_gene: TRBV3-1; abundance: few; CDR3aa: ASSQDKVKSANEQF
j_gene: TRBJ2-3; v_gene: TRBV2; abundance: -; CDR3aa: ASSPPGVWDTDTDTQY
j_gene: TRBJ1-1; v_gene: TRBV28; abundance: once; CDR3aa: ASSLAGTLMNTEAF
j_gene: TRBJ1-2; v_gene: TRBV28; abundance: -; CDR3aa: AITRPNYGYT
j_gene: TRBJ2-3; v_gene: TRBV9; abundance: -; CDR3aa: ASSVASRGTGADTQY
j_gene: TRBJ2-7; v_gene: TRBV6-1; abundance: once; CDR3aa: ASSHLQGFPYEQY
j_gene: TRBJ2-5; v_gene: TRBV11-2; abundance: -; CDR3aa: ASSLGFSGETQY